This TCR beta chain was obtained from a study of blood T cell repertoires in COVID-19. Germline CDR1 is LNHDA and CDR2 is SQIVND (reference sequence). The CDR3 is made up of 14 amino acids. V was cut by 7 bases and J by 12 bases, with 19 bases left in between. TCRdb keeps only in-frame clones here, not all; method: immunoSEQ multiplex PCR. The sample includes 450,000 to 500,000 clones, roughly nine tenths seen only once; the top ten take around 0.7%. This chain connects TRBV19 to TRBJ1-6, with a weak D call TRBD1 (6 bases). Sample: PBMCs or T cells enriched from blood (not recorded which). This TCR was sampled from a woman in her late teens or twenties who had recovered from COVID-19. CDR3 coding DNA: TGTGCCAGTACCCCGGGTAGGGGGATGGGACCCCTCCACTTT. This encodes CASTPGRGMGPLHF.